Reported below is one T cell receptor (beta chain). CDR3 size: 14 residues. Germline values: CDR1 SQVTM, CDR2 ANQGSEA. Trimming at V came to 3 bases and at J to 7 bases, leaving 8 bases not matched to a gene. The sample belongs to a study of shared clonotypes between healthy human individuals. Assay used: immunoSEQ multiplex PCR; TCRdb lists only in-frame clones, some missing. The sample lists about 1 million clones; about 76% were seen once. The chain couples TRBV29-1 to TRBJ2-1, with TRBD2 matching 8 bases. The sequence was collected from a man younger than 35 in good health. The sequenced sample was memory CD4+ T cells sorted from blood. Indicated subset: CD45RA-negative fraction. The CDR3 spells CSVDGTSGGNEQFF. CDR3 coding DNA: TGCAGCGTTGACGGGACTTCGGGAGGGAATGAGCAGTTCTTC.